This paragraph covers one T cell receptor beta chain sequence. As yet, its antigen is unknown. RNA transcripts provided the template for amplifying TCR beta CDR3 regions. The library came from an HTBI-primed first-round RT-PCR and a second-round multiplex PCR. TCRdb used MiXCR to reprocess the multiplex PCR reads, holding one entry per CDR3 protein. The table has 150,000 or so distinct CDR3 sequences, less than 45% seen once. These data belong to a study of Graves' ophthalmopathy and Graves' hyperthyroidism. Notes on the study in general: Blood also harbored most expanded thyroid clonotypes above 0.001 frequency.

CDR3 size: 13 residues. The ends lost 7 bases at V and 4 bases at J; junction bases unmatched: 5. With a duration under 3 months, ophthalmopathy in the donors showed moderate-to-severe activity, CAS ≥3 and NOSPECS ≥4. Pregnancy or lactation, uncontrolled infections and other autoimmune diseases were grounds for excluding patients. V and J are TRBV12-3 or TRBV12-4 and TRBJ2-7; 9 bases align to TRBD2. The clonotype comes from a woman between 40 and 55 years old with Graves' ophthalmopathy. Sequenced sample: peripheral blood. The CDR3 sequence: CASNSGRGYEQYF. DNA for the CDR3: TGTGCCAGCAATAGCGGGAGAGGGTACGAGCAGTACTTC.